These 32 T cell receptor beta chains share one sample of origin, sequenced in a study of T cell responses to AZD1222 COVID-19 vaccine (dated by TCRdb to about 2021). What this sample's time point label stands for: baseline before first vaccination. Interpreted using the paper, the treatment or condition label stands for: meningococcal conjugate vaccine given as trial control. Library method: the immunoSEQ multiplex PCR assay. The clones in this table, taken by TCRdb from immuneACCESS, are in-frame only. Not every clone is retained; where verified, under half of the shortfall comes from an unresolved V gene, and the cause of the rest is unknown. This sample lists about 160,000 clones; 90% to 95% were detected once. The ten largest clones capture around 4.5% of the sample. Sequencing used peripheral blood, obtained on day 0 of MenACWY control vaccination. Every receptor here comes from an adult in good health.

CDR3 in amino acids: CASSLPGAYLHF. The CDR3 DNA is TGTGCCAGCAGTTTACCCGGGGCTTACCTGCATTTT. The V gene is TRBV28, the J gene TRBJ1-5; weak D call: TRBD1 (5 bases). The CDR3 covers 12 residues. Germline V lookup: CDR1 MDHEN, CDR2 SYDVKM. Trimming removed 2 bases from V and 15 bases from J, with 14 bases in between.

The genes are TRBV30 and TRBJ1-6; D is unresolved. The CDR3 length is 13 residues. Germline V CDR1 and CDR2: GTSNPN, SVGIG (reference sequence). Deletions cut 2 bases from V and 4 bases from J, with 6 bases between. The CDR3 DNA is TGTGCCTGGAGTATCCAGTATAATTCACCCCTCCACTTT. Protein: CAWSIQYNSPLHF.

V gene TRBV7-8 combines with J gene TRBJ2-5, with 13 bases matching TRBD2. The trim removed 7 bases at V and 5 bases at J, leaving 13 bases unmatched. CDR3 size: 17 residues. Germline loops: CDR1 SGHVS, CDR2 FQNEAQ. This CDR3 reads CASTQWGLAGRLETQYF. Written as DNA, the CDR3 is TGTGCCAGCACCCAATGGGGACTAGCGGGGAGGTTGGAGACCCAGTACTTC.

The chain employs TRBV5-4 and TRBJ2-1; 13 bases are a match to TRBD2. After removal of 4 bases from V and 13 bases from J, the junction contained 11 bases not matched to a gene. CDR1 and CDR2 from the germline V gene are SGHNT and YYREEE (reference sequence). This CDR3 spans 15 amino acids. CDR3 sequence (DNA): TGTGCCAGCAGCGCGGACGGACTAGCGGGAGCCCGACAGTTCTTC. Translated: CASSADGLAGARQFF.

The V and J genes are TRBV5-4 and TRBJ1-4; tentatively, D is TRBD1 (6 bases). V lost 0 bases and J lost 7, with 10 bases in between. Germline V CDR1 and CDR2: SGHNT, YYREEE (reference sequence). The CDR3 spans 14 residues. The CDR3 coding sequence is TGTGCCAGCAGCTTGGTGGGGGCGGGTGAAAAACTGTTTTTT. This sequence encodes CASSLVGAGEKLFF.

This chain connects TRBV29-1 to TRBJ2-5; tentatively, D is TRBD2 (5 bases). This CDR3 comprises 13 residues. Germline lookup yields CDR1 SQVTM and CDR2 ANQGSEA. Trimming removed 3 bases at V and 0 bases at J, with 8 bases between. The CDR3 DNA sequence: TGCAGCGTTGAGGGCGGGCACCAAGAGACCCAGTACTTC. Protein: CSVEGGHQETQYF.

The chain uses TRBV3-1 (or the pseudogene TRBV3-2) and TRBJ1-5; D gene unclear. Germline V CDR1 and CDR2: LGHDT, YNNKEL (reference sequence). V gave up 0 bases and J gave up 6 bases, with 12 bases separating them. The length of the CDR3 is 15 residues. The CDR3 loop reads CASSQDTSGGQPQHF. The CDR3 DNA sequence: TGTGCCAGCAGCCAAGATACCTCAGGCGGTCAGCCCCAGCATTTT.

This clone was detected a few times. The chain is built from TRBV4-3 and TRBJ2-1; tentatively, D is TRBD2 (5 bases). V gave up 0 bases and J gave up 10 bases, with 10 bases separating them. Germline values: CDR1 LGHNA, CDR2 YSLEER. The CDR3 extends over 13 amino acids. This chain's CDR3 is CASSQDLAREQFF. CDR3 in DNA: TGCGCCAGCAGCCAAGACCTAGCTCGCGAGCAGTTCTTC.

The chain joins TRBV7-9 to TRBJ1-1, with a possible D match to TRBD1 (5 bases). Looked up from germline, CDR1 is SEHNR and CDR2 is FQNEAQ (reference sequence). This CDR3 spans 14 amino acids. V gave up 3 bases and J gave up 2 bases, with 10 bases separating them. The CDR3 is CASSFGRVNTEAFF. CDR3 in DNA: TGTGCCAGCAGCTTCGGCAGGGTAAACACTGAAGCTTTCTTT.

The J gene is TRBJ2-7, the V gene TRBV15; 10 bases align to TRBD1. The CDR3 covers 16 residues. Losses at the gene ends were 3 bases for V and 4 bases for J; bases not matched to a gene: 9. Germline CDR1 reads LNHNV; CDR2 reads YYDKDF (reference sequence). The CDR3 sequence is CATSRGGTGAGYEQYF. The CDR3 nucleotides are TGTGCCACCAGCAGGGGAGGGACAGGGGCAGGGTACGAGCAGTACTTC.

The chain joins TRBV10-3 to TRBJ1-1; D unclear. Germline-derived CDR1 and CDR2 are ENHRY and SYGVKD. Trimming cost V 6 bases and J 2 bases, with 10 bases left between them. The CDR3 covers 13 residues. The CDR3 spells CAIRRQENTEAFF. CDR3 nucleotides: TGTGCCATCAGGAGACAAGAAAACACTGAAGCTTTCTTT.

The CDR3 sequence: CATSRDSDSFPVSGNTIYF. DNA for the CDR3: TGTGCCACCAGCAGAGATTCAGACAGCTTCCCGGTCTCTGGAAACACCATATATTTT. This chain connects TRBV15 to TRBJ1-3; TRBD1 might be the D (5 bases). CDR3 length: 19 amino acids. Trimming cost V 0 bases and J 0 bases, with 18 bases left between them. From germline, CDR1 is LNHNV and CDR2 YYDKDF (reference sequence).

The V and J genes are TRBV5-1 and TRBJ1-3; the match to TRBD1 covers 9 bases. Germline values: CDR1 SGHRS, CDR2 YFSETQ. J lost 0 bases, V lost 4 bases, and 5 bases had no gene match. This CDR3 contains 16 residues. DNA of the CDR3: TGCGCCAGCAGCAGAGACAGGGGGAACTCTGGAAACACCATATATTTT. Translation gives CASSRDRGNSGNTIYF. The full variable domain, its missing parts supplied by reference TRBV5-1 and TRBJ1-3, is KAGVTQTPRYLIKTRGQQVTLSCSPISGHRSVSWYQQTPGQGLQFLFEYFSETQRNKGNFPGRFSGRQFSNSRSEMNVSTLELGDSALYLCASSRDRGNSGNTIYFGEGSWLTVV.

The chain joins TRBV5-6 to TRBJ2-3; tentatively, D is TRBD1 (6 bases). CDR1 is SGHDT and CDR2 is YYEEEE in the germline V gene. Trimming removed 0 bases at V and 0 bases at J, with 8 bases between. CDR3 length equals 15 residues. Written as DNA, the CDR3 is TGTGCCAGCAGCTTGGGACAGGCTAGCACAGATACGCAGTATTTT. Its protein is CASSLGQASTDTQYF. The full variable domain, in which reference TRBV5-6 and TRBJ2-3 provide the parts outside the CDR3, is DAGVTQSPTHLIKTRGQQVTLRCSPKSGHDTVSWYQQALGQGPQFIFQYYEEEERQRGNFPDRFSGHQFPNYSSELNVNALLLGDSALYLCASSLGQASTDTQYFGPGTRLTVL.

V gene TRBV5-4 combines with J gene TRBJ2-7; 11 bases map to TRBD2. J gave up 3 bases and V 0 bases, and 2 bases lay outside the gene matches. The CDR3 runs to 15 residues. Germline V gene lookup returns CDR1 SGHNT and CDR2 YYREEE (reference sequence). CDR3 coding DNA: TGTGCCAGCAGCTTGGGACTAGCGGGGCACTACGAGCAGTACTTC. Protein: CASSLGLAGHYEQYF.

The gene calls are TRBV5-1 and TRBJ2-3; 7 positions match TRBD1. The germline V gene encodes CDR1 SGHRS and CDR2 YFSETQ. The length of the CDR3 is 16 residues. Trimming took 4 bases from V and 4 from J; bases not matched to a gene: 12. CDR3 sequence: CASSPRQGGDADTQYF. The CDR3 region has the DNA TGCGCCAGCAGCCCCCGACAGGGTGGTGACGCAGATACGCAGTATTTT.

This chain connects TRBV9 to TRBJ2-7, with 7 bases fitting TRBD2. Germline CDR1 reads SGDLS; CDR2 reads YYNGEE. The CDR3 runs to 15 residues. V was pared by 4 bases and J by 0 bases, with 7 bases of the junction left unmatched. CDR3 DNA: TGTGCCAGCAGCCCCAGGGCGGGAGCCTCCTACGAGCAGTACTTC. Protein: CASSPRAGASYEQYF.

This clone was seen once. V and J are TRBV9 and TRBJ1-4; no clear D gene. Trimming left V 4 bases short and J 7 bases short, with 23 bases between. Germline lookup yields CDR1 SGDLS and CDR2 YYNGEE. The CDR3 is 17 residues long. The CDR3 protein is CASSPPRGSEIGEKLFF. The CDR3 nucleotides read TGTGCCAGCAGCCCCCCCAGAGGGTCAGAAATAGGTGAAAAACTGTTTTTT.

This rearrangement joins TRBV25-1 to TRBJ2-1; D perhaps matches TRBD2 (6 bases). The CDR3 runs 11 residues. V lost 7 bases to trimming and J lost 9 bases, with 10 bases between them. Germline V lookup: CDR1 MGHDK, CDR2 SYGVNS. CDR3 coding DNA: TGTGCCAGCACCCTGGAGGGTGAGCAGTTCTTC. Amino acid sequence: CASTLEGEQFF.

V is TRBV28 and J is TRBJ2-2; D is perhaps TRBD1 (5 bases). The germline V and J ends were trimmed by 5 bases and 6 bases, with 10 bases remaining between them. The CDR3 loop spans 13 amino acids. The germline CDR1 and CDR2 sequences are MDHEN and SYDVKM. The CDR3 spells CASSRGRAGELFF. The CDR3 DNA reads as TGTGCCAGCAGTAGGGGCCGAGCCGGGGAGCTGTTTTTT.

J is TRBJ2-5 and V is TRBV19; TRBD1 aligns across 7 bases. Germline assignment: CDR1 LNHDA and CDR2 SQIVND (reference sequence). This CDR3 is 14 amino acids long. Germline trimming cut 6 bases from V and 1 base from J; bases unmatched to any gene: 5. The CDR3 DNA reads as TGTGCCAGTAGACCCGGGGACAGCCAAGAGACCCAGTACTTC. Amino acids: CASRPGDSQETQYF.

V usage is TRBV19 and J usage is TRBJ1-2; D not certain. V was shortened by 0 bases and J by 5 bases, with 10 bases between the two germline ends. Germline values: CDR1 LNHDA, CDR2 SQIVND (reference sequence). CDR3 length: 14 residues. In DNA form, the CDR3 reads TGTGCCAGTAGTATAGAATCAGGCTATTATGGCTACACCTTC. It yields the protein CASSIESGYYGYTF. The complete variable domain, with remaining parts taken from reference TRBV19 and TRBJ1-2, reads DGGITQSPKYLFRKEGQNVTLSCEQNLNHDAMYWYRQDPGQGLRLIYYSQIVNDFQKGDIAEGYSVSREKKESFPLTVTSAQKNPTAFYLCASSIESGYYGYTFGSGTRLTVV.

V gene TRBV11-2 combines with J gene TRBJ1-1, with no clear D. The germline V and J ends were trimmed by 1 base and 7 bases, with 7 bases remaining between them. Germline V lookup: CDR1 SGHAT, CDR2 FQNNGV. The CDR3 totals 12 residues. CDR3 sequence (DNA): TGTGCCAGCAGCTTAGGTCAGGTTGAAGCTTTCTTT. Protein: CASSLGQVEAFF.

This clone was observed once. The chain combines TRBV20-1 with TRBJ1-1; tentatively, D is TRBD1 (5 bases). The CDR3 has 11 residues. Per germline, CDR1 DFQATT and CDR2 SNEGSKA (reference sequence). CDR3 bases: TGCAGCGTGGGGGGAACACTGAAAGCTTTCTTT. Encoded protein: CSVGGTLKAFF.

V and J are TRBV18 and TRBJ1-6; no firm D call. Trimming shortened V by 3 bases and J by 7 bases, and 7 bases separated the two germline ends. Germline-derived CDR1 and CDR2 are KGHSH and LQKENI. The CDR3 length is 13 residues. CDR3 loop: CASSPGLNSPLHF. In DNA, the CDR3 is TGTGCCAGCTCACCGGGGTTGAATTCACCCCTCCACTTT.

This chain uses TRBV10-3 with TRBJ1-3; D gene uncertain. The germline gives CDR1 ENHRY, CDR2 SYGVKD. The CDR3 is 14 residues long. Deletions cut 3 bases from V and 4 bases from J, with 10 bases between. This CDR3 is CAISEATAGNTIYF. CDR3 nucleotide sequence: TGTGCCATCAGTGAAGCGACGGCAGGAAACACCATATATTTT.

Regarding this clone: This CDR3 is also generated by other DNA sequences in the sample. The genes are TRBV28 and TRBJ1-5; D is uncertain. Per germline, CDR1 MDHEN and CDR2 SYDVKM. The CDR3 loop spans 11 amino acids. V was pared by 6 bases and J by 3 bases, with 3 bases between. The CDR3 DNA reads TGTGCCAGCAGCCTCAATCAGCCCCAGCATTTT. The encoded protein is CASSLNQPQHF. Using reference TRBV28 and TRBJ1-5 for the parts outside the CDR3, the full variable domain is DVKVTQSSRYLVKRTGEKVFLECVQDMDHENMFWYRQDPGLGLRLIYFSYDVKMKEKGDIPEGYSVSREKKERFSLILESASTNQTSMYLCASSLNQPQHFGDGTRLSIL.

The chain is built from TRBV14 and TRBJ1-6, with D possibly TRBD1 on 5 matching bases. V was clipped by 0 bases and J by 6 bases, with 6 bases between them. The CDR3 loop spans 14 amino acids. Germline CDR1 SGHDN, CDR2 FVKESK. CDR3 protein: CASSQEGVNSPLHF. For the CDR3, the DNA is TGTGCCAGCAGCCAAGAGGGGGTTAATTCACCCCTCCACTTT.

The V gene is TRBV24-1, the J gene TRBJ2-5, with D possibly called TRBD1 or TRBD2 (5 bases each). Germline V gene lookup returns CDR1 KGHDR and CDR2 SFDVKD. Trimming shortened V by 5 bases and J by 9 bases, and 12 bases separated the two germline ends. This CDR3 has 12 amino acids. For the CDR3, the DNA is TGTGCCACCAGTGGCGGGCGAGGGGCCCAGTACTTC. Its translation is CATSGGRGAQYF.

This chain uses TRBV15 with TRBJ1-2; weak D call: TRBD1 (5 bases). The CDR3 is 14 residues long. The germline V gene encodes CDR1 LNHNV and CDR2 YYDKDF (reference sequence). Trimming cost V 1 base and J 3 bases, with 9 bases left between them. The CDR3 nucleotides are TGTGCCACCAGCAGAGGGGGGACGGACTATGGCTACACCTTC. It is translated as CATSRGGTDYGYTF.

This clone has only a few counts. V and J are TRBV2 and TRBJ2-4; D call uncertain. Per germline, CDR1 SNHLY and CDR2 FYNNEI. V lost 0 bases and J lost 11, with 5 bases in between. The CDR3 sequence is 11 residues long. This chain's CDR3 is CASSEAQVQYF. DNA of the CDR3: TGTGCCAGCAGTGAAGCCCAGGTTCAGTACTTC.

This clone was counted a few times. The chain couples TRBV28 to TRBJ2-3, with 11 bases fitting TRBD2. This CDR3 contains 17 residues. Trimming removed 6 bases from V and 5 bases from J; junction bases left unmatched: 13. Germline CDR1 reads MDHEN; CDR2 reads SYDVKM. DNA of the CDR3: TGTGCCAGCAGCTACTACCTGCTAGCGGGAGGTAGAGATACGCAGTATTTT. Translating gives CASSYYLLAGGRDTQYF.